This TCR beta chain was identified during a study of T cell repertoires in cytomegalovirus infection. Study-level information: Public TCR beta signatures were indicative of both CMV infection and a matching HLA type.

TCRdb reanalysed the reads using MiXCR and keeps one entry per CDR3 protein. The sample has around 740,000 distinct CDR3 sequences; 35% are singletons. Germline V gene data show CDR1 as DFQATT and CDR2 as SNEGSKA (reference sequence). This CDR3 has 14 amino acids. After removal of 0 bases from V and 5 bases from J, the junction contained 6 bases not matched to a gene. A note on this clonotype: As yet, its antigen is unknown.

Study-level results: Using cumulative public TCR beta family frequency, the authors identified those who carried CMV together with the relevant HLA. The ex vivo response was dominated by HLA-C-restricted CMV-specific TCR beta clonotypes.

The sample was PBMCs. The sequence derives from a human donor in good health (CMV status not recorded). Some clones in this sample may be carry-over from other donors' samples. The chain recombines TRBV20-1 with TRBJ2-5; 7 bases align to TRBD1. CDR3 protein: CSARDPRGQETQYF. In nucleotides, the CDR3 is TGCAGTGCTAGAGATCCCAGGGGACAGGAGACCCAGTACTTC.